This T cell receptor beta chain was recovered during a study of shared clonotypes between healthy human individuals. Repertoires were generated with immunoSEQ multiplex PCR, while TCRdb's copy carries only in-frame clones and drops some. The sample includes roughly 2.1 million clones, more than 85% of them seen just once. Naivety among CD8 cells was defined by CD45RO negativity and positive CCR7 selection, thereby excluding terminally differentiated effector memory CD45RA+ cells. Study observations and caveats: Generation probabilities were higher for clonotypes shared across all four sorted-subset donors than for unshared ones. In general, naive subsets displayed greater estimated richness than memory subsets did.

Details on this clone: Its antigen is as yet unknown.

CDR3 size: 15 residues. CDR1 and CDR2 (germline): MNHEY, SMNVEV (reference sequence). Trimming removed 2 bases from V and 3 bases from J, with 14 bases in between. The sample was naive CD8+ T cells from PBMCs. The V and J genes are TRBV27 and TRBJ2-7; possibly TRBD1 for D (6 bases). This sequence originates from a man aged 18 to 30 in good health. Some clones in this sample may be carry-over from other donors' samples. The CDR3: CASSLLGALGYEQYF. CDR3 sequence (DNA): TGTGCCAGCAGTTTACTGGGGGCGCTTGGCTACGAGCAGTACTTC.